This T cell receptor (beta chain) was captured by sequencing in a study of blood T cell repertoires in COVID-19. Study-level background: The analysed material was cDNA or gDNA that came from T cells, B-cell-depleted T cells, or PBMCs.

This clone is hyperexpanded by share. The CDR3 loop spans 15 amino acids. V gave up 2 bases and J gave up 0 bases, with 9 bases separating them. CDR1 is SGHTS, CDR2 YDEGEE, per germline. Profiling relied on immunoSEQ multiplex PCR, and the TCRdb table lists in-frame clones only, not all of them. The profile shows about 65,000 clones, roughly 80% of them singletons. The chain couples TRBV5-8 to TRBJ1-5; possible D gene TRBD1, 6 bases. The source is a human donor in a cohort sampled during active COVID-19. Source material: peripheral blood. The CDR3 DNA follows: TGTGCCAGCAGCTTACAGGGTTATAGCAATCAGCCCCAGCATTTT. Translating it yields CASSLQGYSNQPQHF.